The clone carrying this TCR beta chain was found a few times. Its antigen is currently unknown. The same CDR3 can be traced to other DNA sequences in this sample. The sample originates from a study of beta chain features in type 1 diabetes. Study-wide results and limits: The study found moderately but significantly shorter TCRB CDR3s in all four CD4+ subsets of Type 1 diabetes patients.

Germline V gene sequence: CDR1 SGHDT, CDR2 YYEEEE. This CDR3 spans 12 amino acids. V dropped 0 bases and J dropped 2 bases, with 2 bases sitting between them. Reverse transcription of all isolated RNA meant that expressed TCRB transcripts were sequenced. Libraries were prepared by immunoSEQ multiplex PCR; TCRdb keeps only in-frame clonotypes and omits some of them. Seen here are about 640,000 clones, 12% observed once, and the top ten hold more than 0.095%. The specimen was naive CD4+ T cells from blood. The chain is built from TRBV5-6 and TRBJ2-5; D ambiguous. The receptor's source is a man aged 25 to 40 with type 1 diabetes. The CDR3 sequence: CASSLGQETQYF. CDR3 DNA sequence: TGTGCCAGCAGCTTGGGACAAGAGACCCAGTACTTC. The variable domain in full, completed from reference TRBV5-6 and TRBJ2-5, reads DAGVTQSPTHLIKTRGQQVTLRCSPKSGHDTVSWYQQALGQGPQFIFQYYEEEERQRGNFPDRFSGHQFPNYSSELNVNALLLGDSALYLCASSLGQETQYFGPGTRLLVL.